The 23 T cell receptor beta chains below were found in one sample sequenced in a study of blood T cells in healthy people across ages. Primed by a sample-barcoded 5' primer and a J-beta primer mix, a second PCR proceeded for about 7 to 11 cycles. MiXCR, run by TCRdb on the 5' RACE reads, gives a single entry per CDR3 protein. This table holds just over 1 million distinct CDR3 sequences, under 45% found once. The sequencing input was blood. The source of these receptors is an older woman in good health.

The chain uses TRBV27 and TRBJ1-4; D not resolved. The length of the CDR3 is 14 residues. The germline V and J ends were trimmed by 8 bases and 7 bases, with 17 bases remaining between them. The germline CDR1 and CDR2 sequences are MNHEY and SMNVEV (reference sequence). CDR3 protein: CASGSWGLGEKLFF. The CDR3 DNA follows: TGTGCCAGCGGGTCGTGGGGTTTAGGTGAAAAACTGTTTTTT.

The gene calls are TRBV10-1 and TRBJ2-4; a possible D gene is TRBD2 (6 bases). Near its end, the DNA agrees better with TRBJ2-7, so the J call may be wrong. The germline V gene has CDR1 WNHNN and CDR2 SYGVQD (reference sequence). CDR3 length: 15 residues. The CDR3 spells CASSEGTPGDYEQYF. The CDR3 DNA reads TGCGCCAGCAGTGAGGGAACTCCGGGAGACTACGAGCAGTACTTC.

This clonotype has only a few counts. The chain has TRBV7-9 and TRBJ2-5, with D unresolved. This CDR3 has 12 amino acids. Trimming stripped 3 bases from V and 11 bases from J, with 13 bases between. From germline, CDR1 is SEHNR and CDR2 FQNEAQ (reference sequence). The CDR3 nucleotides read TGTGCCAGCAGCTTGTCCGCCCGCTGGCAGTACTTC. Translated: CASSLSARWQYF. Full variable domain (rest looked up from reference TRBV7-9 and TRBJ2-5): DTGVSQNPRHKITKRGQNVTFRCDPISEHNRLYWYRQTLGQGPEFLTYFQNEAQLEKSRLLSDRFSAERPKGSFSTLEIQRTEQGDSAMYLCASSLSARWQYFGPGTRLLVL.

The rearrangement uses TRBV28 and TRBJ2-1; D may be TRBD1 (5 bases). Trimming pared 5 bases from V and 8 bases from J, leaving 10 bases between. The CDR3 contains 12 residues. Germline CDR1 and CDR2: MDHEN and SYDVKM. DNA of the CDR3: TGTGCCAGCAGTGGCAGGGTAGATGAGCAGTTCTTC. Translation gives CASSGRVDEQFF.

The chain links TRBV20-1 to TRBJ2-4; the D gene is possibly TRBD2 (6 bases). The assigned J gene may be wrong: the sequence end matches TRBJ2-7 better. The CDR3 is made up of 13 amino acids. Germline loops: CDR1 DFQATT, CDR2 SNEGSKA (reference sequence). As DNA, the CDR3 is TGCAGTGCTTCGGGGGATACCTACTACGAGCAGTACTTC. This translates into CSASGDTYYEQYF.

The chain combines TRBV20-1 with TRBJ2-1; D is unclear. The CDR3 length is 14 residues. Germline V gene lookup returns CDR1 DFQATT and CDR2 SNEGSKA (reference sequence). V shed 1 base and J shed 3 bases, with 10 bases lying between them. CDR3 bases: TGCAGTGCTAGAGGCAACCTGGACTACAATGAGCAGTTCTTC. It is translated as CSARGNLDYNEQFF.

The J gene is TRBJ2-5, the V gene TRBV29-1, with D perhaps being TRBD1 or TRBD2 (6 bases each). This CDR3 has 16 amino acids. In germline, CDR1 is SQVTM, CDR2 ANQGSEA. Between the trimmed V and J ends, which lost 4 bases and 2 bases, there was a span of 20 bases. CDR3 region: CSVVPWRDNTQETQYF. CDR3 sequence (DNA): TGCAGCGTTGTTCCTTGGAGGGACAATACTCAAGAGACCCAGTACTTC.

In this sample, this clonotype turned up a few times. V is TRBV7-6 and J is TRBJ2-3; 8 bases fit TRBD1. CDR3 length equals 16 residues. CDR1 SGHVS and CDR2 FNYEAQ come from the germline V gene. V was clipped by 3 bases and J by 4 bases; unmatched bases: 9. As DNA, the CDR3 is TGTGCCAGCAGCTTGGGGCCAGGGGGCGGATCAGATACGCAGTATTTT. Translation gives CASSLGPGGGSDTQYF.

The chain carries TRBV6-5 and TRBJ2-5, with D perhaps matching TRBD1 (6 bases). CDR1 is MNHEY, CDR2 SVGAGI, per germline. The CDR3 length is 15 residues. Trimming removed 0 bases from V and 6 bases from J, with 14 bases in between. The CDR3 sequence: CASSYSKGGRKTQYF. The DNA of the CDR3 is TGTGCCAGCAGTTACTCGAAAGGGGGTCGGAAGACCCAGTACTTC.

This clonotype has more than one count but fewer than ten. The V gene is TRBV29-1, the J gene TRBJ2-7, with D possibly TRBD2 on 7 matching bases. This CDR3 contains 14 residues. Deletions cut 6 bases from V and 4 bases from J, with 19 bases between. CDR1 is SQVTM, CDR2 ANQGSEA, per germline. CDR3 amino acids: CSVLTGGRGYEQYF. The CDR3, as DNA: TGCAGCGTCCTTACCGGGGGGCGCGGTTACGAGCAGTACTTC.

Comments on this clonotype: One end of the junction fails to match germline, which may point to a read error. V gene TRBV7-9 combines with J gene TRBJ2-3; possible D gene TRBD1, 5 bases. The CDR3 has 14 amino acids. The V gene's germline CDR1 is SEHNR and CDR2 FQNEAQ (reference sequence). CDR3 amino acids: CASSHDRYTGTQYF. CDR3 DNA: TGTGCCAGCAGCCATGACAGATACACAGGTACGCAGTATTTT. The full variable domain, its missing parts supplied by reference TRBV7-9 and TRBJ2-3, is DTGVSQNPRHKITKRGQNVTFRCDPISEHNRLYWYRQTLGQGPEFLTYFQNEAQLEKSRLLSDRFSAERPKGSFSTLEIQRTEQGDSAMYLCASSHDRYTGTQYFGPGTRLTVL.

The CDR3 reads CASRSRQTNQPQHF. CDR3 nucleotide sequence: TGTGCCAGCAGGAGTAGACAGACCAATCAGCCCCAGCATTTT. The chain combines TRBV12-3 or TRBV12-4 with TRBJ1-5, with a possible D match to TRBD1 (5 bases). There are 14 residues in the CDR3. Trimming shortened V by 6 bases and J by 3 bases, and 12 bases separated the two germline ends.

The chain combines TRBV28 with TRBJ2-3; TRBD2 agrees at 9 bases. V gave up 8 bases and J gave up 2 bases; unmatched junction bases: 11. This CDR3 is built from 16 residues. Per the germline V gene, CDR1 is MDHEN and CDR2 is SYDVKM. The CDR3 coding sequence is TGTGCCAGCGTGGCGGGAGGGCCACGGCCCACAGATACGCAGTATTTT. Encoded protein: CASVAGGPRPTDTQYF.

The chain uses TRBV27 and TRBJ2-1; D call uncertain. In germline, CDR1 is MNHEY, CDR2 SMNVEV (reference sequence). The CDR3 loop spans 16 amino acids. Between the trimmed V and J ends, which lost 6 bases and 0 bases, there was a span of 15 bases. In DNA form, the CDR3 reads TGTGCCAGCAGCTCTCGACGTCCAGTCTCCTACAATGAGCAGTTCTTC. Its translation is CASSSRRPVSYNEQFF.

In its sample, this clonotype was seen a few times. V is TRBV10-3 and J is TRBJ2-7, with a possible D match to TRBD1 (6 bases). Germline CDR1 reads ENHRY; CDR2 reads SYGVKD. Between the trimmed V and J ends, which lost 4 bases and 1 base, there was a span of 8 bases. The CDR3 is made up of 13 amino acids. The CDR3 protein is CAISAGTSYEQYF. The CDR3 coding sequence is TGTGCCATCAGTGCCGGGACATCCTACGAGCAGTACTTC.

J is TRBJ2-1 and V is TRBV5-1; 10 bases map to TRBD2. CDR3 length: 16 residues. Germline CDR1 reads SGHRS; CDR2 reads YFSETQ. V was clipped by 1 base and J by 3 bases; unmatched bases: 4. CDR3: CASSLSPSGSYNEQFF. CDR3 sequence (DNA): TGCGCCAGCAGCTTGTCCCCTAGCGGGAGCTACAATGAGCAGTTCTTC.

In regard to this clonotype: A read error may be the cause here, since a much bigger clone is one base away. CDR3 sequence (DNA): TGTGCCATGAGGAACACAGATACGCAGTATTTT. It codes for CAMRNTDTQYF. The J gene is TRBJ2-3, the V gene TRBV10-3; D is ambiguous. The CDR3 is 11 residues long. Germline V gene lookup returns CDR1 ENHRY and CDR2 SYGVKD. V dropped 9 bases and J dropped 2 bases, with 6 bases sitting between them.

There are a few counts of this clonotype. The chain joins TRBV4-1 to TRBJ2-7; 9 nucleotides agree with TRBD1. The CDR3 contains 16 residues. CDR1 is MGHRA and CDR2 is YSYEKL in the germline V gene. The trim removed 0 bases at V and 3 bases at J, leaving 6 bases unmatched. In DNA form, the CDR3 reads TGCGCCAGCAGCCAAGATGTCGGGACAGGGTACTACGAGCAGTACTTC. Translating it yields CASSQDVGTGYYEQYF.

The count of this clonotype is one. The CDR3 sequence: CASSQGAGTGAVEQYF. The CDR3 bases are TGTGCCAGCAGCCAAGGTGCCGGGACAGGGGCTGTCGAGCAGTACTTC. The chain uses TRBV3-1 and TRBJ2-7, with 10 positions matching TRBD1. V trimming: 1 base; J trimming: 6 bases; junction bases outside the gene matches: 9. The germline gives CDR1 LGHDT, CDR2 YNNKEL (reference sequence). CDR3 length equals 16 residues.

This rearrangement joins TRBV14 to TRBJ2-5; a weak D match, TRBD1 (6 bases). Trimming took off 3 bases at V and 2 bases at J, with 13 bases between the two ends. The CDR3 covers 15 residues. Germline CDR1 is SGHDN and CDR2 is FVKESK. This CDR3 is CASSQERQAQETQYF. The CDR3 DNA reads as TGTGCCAGCAGCCAGGAACGACAGGCACAAGAGACCCAGTACTTC. The whole variable domain, remainder taken from reference TRBV14 and TRBJ2-5, is EAGVTQFPSHSVIEKGQTVTLRCDPISGHDNLYWYRRVMGKEIKFLLHFVKESKQDESGMPNNRFLAERTGGTYSTLKVQPAELEDSGVYFCASSQERQAQETQYFGPGTRLLVL.

J is TRBJ2-1 and V is TRBV24-1, with no clear D. The CDR3 loop spans 13 amino acids. V gave up 3 bases and J gave up 4 bases, with 6 bases separating them. Germline CDR1 reads KGHDR; CDR2 reads SFDVKD. The CDR3 reads CATSDPEYNEQFF. CDR3 sequence (DNA): TGTGCCACCAGTGATCCTGAATACAATGAGCAGTTCTTC.

This clonotype was counted ten times or more. The chain links TRBV12-3 or TRBV12-4 to TRBJ2-7; D unresolved. This CDR3 region has 13 residues. V dropped 5 bases and J dropped 4 bases, with 12 bases sitting between them. This chain's CDR3 is CASSAWASYEQYF. The DNA for the CDR3 is TGTGCCAGCAGTGCGTGGGCTTCTTACGAGCAGTACTTC.

V and J are TRBV7-9 and TRBJ2-7; 7 bases match TRBD1. The tail of the sequence fits TRBJ2-5 better, so the J call may be wrong. Germline CDR1 SEHNR, CDR2 FQNEAQ (reference sequence). The length of the CDR3 is 14 residues. The CDR3 region is CASSLTGVAETQYF. The CDR3 nucleotides read TGTGCCAGCAGCCTAACAGGGGTAGCAGAGACCCAGTACTTC.